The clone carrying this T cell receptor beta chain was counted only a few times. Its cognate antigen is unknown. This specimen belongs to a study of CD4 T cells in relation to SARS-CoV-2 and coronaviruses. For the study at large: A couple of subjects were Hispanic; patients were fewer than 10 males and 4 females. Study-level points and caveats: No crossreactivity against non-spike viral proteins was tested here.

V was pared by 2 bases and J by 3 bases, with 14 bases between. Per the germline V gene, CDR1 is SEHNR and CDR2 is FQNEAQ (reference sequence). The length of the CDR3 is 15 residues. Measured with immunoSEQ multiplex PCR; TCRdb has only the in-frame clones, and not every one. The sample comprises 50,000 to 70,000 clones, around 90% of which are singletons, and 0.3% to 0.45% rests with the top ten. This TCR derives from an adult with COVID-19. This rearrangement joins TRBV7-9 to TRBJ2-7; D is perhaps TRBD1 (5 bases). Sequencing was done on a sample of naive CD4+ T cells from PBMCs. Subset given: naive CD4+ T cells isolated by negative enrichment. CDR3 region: CASSLLPGPFYEQYF. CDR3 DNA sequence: TGTGCCAGCAGCTTACTCCCAGGGCCCTTCTACGAGCAGTACTTC. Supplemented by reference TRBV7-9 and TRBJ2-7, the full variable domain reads DTGVSQNPRHKITKRGQNVTFRCDPISEHNRLYWYRQTLGQGPEFLTYFQNEAQLEKSRLLSDRFSAERPKGSFSTLEIQRTEQGDSAMYLCASSLLPGPFYEQYFGPGTRLTVT.